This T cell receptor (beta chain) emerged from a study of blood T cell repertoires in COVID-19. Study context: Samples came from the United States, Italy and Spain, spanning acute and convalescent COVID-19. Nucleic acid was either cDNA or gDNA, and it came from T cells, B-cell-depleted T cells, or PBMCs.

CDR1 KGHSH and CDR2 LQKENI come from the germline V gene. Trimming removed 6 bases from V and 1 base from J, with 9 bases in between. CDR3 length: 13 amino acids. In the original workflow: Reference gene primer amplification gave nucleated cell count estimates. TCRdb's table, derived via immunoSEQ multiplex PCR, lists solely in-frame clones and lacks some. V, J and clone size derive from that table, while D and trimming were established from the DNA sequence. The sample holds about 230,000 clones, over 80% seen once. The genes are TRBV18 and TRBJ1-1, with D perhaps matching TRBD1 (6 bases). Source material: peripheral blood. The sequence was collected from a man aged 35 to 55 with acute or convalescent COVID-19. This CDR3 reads CASSTGQNTEAFF. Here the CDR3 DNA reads TGTGCCAGCTCCACGGGACAGAACACTGAAGCTTTCTTT. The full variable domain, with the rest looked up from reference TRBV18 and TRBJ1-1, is NAGVMQNPRHLVRRRGQEARLRCSPMKGHSHVYWYRQLPEEGLKFMVYLQKENIIDESGMPKERFSAEFPKEGPSILRIQQVVRGDSAAYFCASSTGQNTEAFFGQGTRLTVV.